What follows are 10 T cell receptor beta chains derived from one specimen sequenced in a study of T cell changes during pregnancy in multiple sclerosis. Sequenced by immunoSEQ multiplex PCR; TCRdb stores in-frame clones only, minus some. The sample comprises 68,000 or so clones, under 95% of which are singletons, and 1.1% to 1.5% rests with the top ten. Sequenced here: peripheral blood, sampled in the second trimester of pregnancy. These receptors all come from a female donor in good health, enrolled as a control in a pregnancy study.

The V and J genes are TRBV7-2 and TRBJ2-7; D gene uncertain. This CDR3 is built from 15 residues. CDR1 SGHTA and CDR2 FQGNSA come from the germline V gene. V was clipped by 1 base and J by 1 base, with 11 bases between them. The chain's CDR3 is CASSLGGFSSYEQYF. CDR3 bases: TGTGCCAGCAGCTTAGGAGGCTTTTCTTCCTACGAGCAGTACTTC.

The gene calls are TRBV2 and TRBJ2-3; TRBD2 might be the D (6 bases). Germline-derived CDR1 and CDR2 are SNHLY and FYNNEI. The CDR3 runs to 15 residues. V lost 6 bases to trimming and J lost 1 base, with 14 bases between them. CDR3 in amino acids: CASRPFSGGTDTQYF. The CDR3 nucleotides read TGTGCCAGCAGACCTTTTAGCGGAGGCACAGATACGCAGTATTTT. The full variable domain, in which reference TRBV2 and TRBJ2-3 provide the parts outside the CDR3, is EPEVTQTPSHQVTQMGQEVILRCVPISNHLYFYWYRQILGQKVEFLVSFYNNEISEKSEIFDDQFSVERPDGSNFTLKIRSTKLEDSAMYFCASRPFSGGTDTQYFGPGTRLTVL.

Only a few counts were recorded for this clone. The chain links TRBV4-2 to TRBJ1-1, with D uncertain. V shed 6 bases and J shed 3 bases, with 11 bases lying between them. Germline V lookup: CDR1 LGHNA, CDR2 YNFKEQ. CDR3 length: 13 amino acids. For the CDR3, the DNA is TGTGCCAGCAGTGGCGACTTGTACACTGAAGCTTTCTTT. Translation: CASSGDLYTEAFF.

This chain uses TRBV5-6 with TRBJ1-6; D unclear. The CDR3 is 12 amino acids. Trimming took 3 bases from V and 12 from J, leaving 10 bases between them. The germline V gene has CDR1 SGHDT and CDR2 YYEEEE. CDR3 loop: CASSSGDLPLHF. CDR3 sequence (DNA): TGTGCCAGCAGCTCCGGGGATTTACCCCTCCACTTT.

The chain has TRBV4-3 and TRBJ1-1, with D perhaps TRBD1 (6 bases). This CDR3 contains 13 residues. CDR1 is LGHNA, CDR2 YSLEER, per germline. V lost 5 bases and J lost 1, with 8 bases in between. The CDR3: CASSGQRNTEAFF. In DNA form, the CDR3 reads TGCGCCAGCAGCGGACAGCGGAACACTGAAGCTTTCTTT.

The V call is TRBV6-1, the J call TRBJ1-1; D unclear. The V end lost 1 base, the J end lost 0 bases, and 9 bases lay between the germline ends. CDR3 length: 15 amino acids. CDR1 is MNHNS, CDR2 SASEGT, per germline. The CDR3 spells CASSEGLYMNTEAFF. The CDR3 nucleotides are TGTGCCAGCAGTGAAGGACTATACATGAACACTGAAGCTTTCTTT.

The CDR3 region is CASSFTELAKNIQYF. The CDR3 DNA reads as TGTGCCAGCAGTTTCACAGAACTAGCCAAAAACATTCAGTACTTC. The genes are TRBV28 and TRBJ2-4; D gene unclear. Germline assignment: CDR1 MDHEN and CDR2 SYDVKM. The CDR3 sequence is 15 residues long. With 3 bases removed from V and 0 bases from J, the gap between germline ends came to 9 bases.

The chain uses TRBV7-2 and TRBJ1-2; D remains ambiguous. CDR3 length: 15 residues. Germline CDR1 SGHTA, CDR2 FQGNSA. Trimming took 1 base from V and 0 from J, leaving 9 bases between them. CDR3 loop: CASSLGPHTNYGYTF. The CDR3 region has the DNA TGTGCCAGCAGCTTAGGCCCCCACACTAACTATGGCTACACCTTC.

This chain joins TRBV28 and TRBJ1-2; a weak D match, TRBD1 (6 bases). Trimming removed 6 bases at V and 7 bases at J, with 27 bases between. Germline CDR1 reads MDHEN; CDR2 reads SYDVKM. The CDR3 is 17 amino acids. DNA for the CDR3: TGTGCCAGCAGCCTCCAAAGGCACGGGACAACTCTTCGTGGCTACACCTTC. Translating it yields CASSLQRHGTTLRGYTF.

The chain combines TRBV21-1 with TRBJ2-1; TRBD2, as called in the table, went unchecked against the DNA. TRBV21-1 is a known pseudogene. This CDR3 comprises 18 residues. The CDR3: CASSKGGYSGSSYNEQFF. CDR3 coding DNA: TGTGCCAGCAGCAAAGGAGGGTATAGCGGGAGCTCCTACAATGAGCAGTTCTTC.